The following is a T cell receptor (beta chain) sequence with its context. Antigen unknown. These data originate in a study of Graves' ophthalmopathy and Graves' hyperthyroidism. Study conclusions and caveats: A majority of expanded thyroid clonotypes exceeding 0.001 frequency were likewise present in blood.

Trimming took 4 bases from V and 4 from J, leaving 10 bases between them. Per germline, CDR1 MNHNS and CDR2 SASEGT. The CDR3 contains 13 residues. RNA transcripts served as template for amplifying TCR beta CDR3 sequences. HTBI primers primed a first-round RT-PCR, and a second-round multiplex PCR followed. Each CDR3 protein is one row after TCRdb ran MiXCR on the multiplex PCR reads. The sample contains approximately 540,000 distinct CDR3 sequences, 35% to 40% of which appear only once. This sequence originates from an adult man with Graves' hyperthyroidism. The chain recombines TRBV6-1 with TRBJ2-5; D is undetermined. Sequencing input: peripheral blood or thyroid tissue (not recorded which). The CDR3 sequence is CASSGTLGETQYF. CDR3 nucleotide sequence: TGTGCCAGCAGTGGAACACTGGGAGAGACCCAGTACTTC.